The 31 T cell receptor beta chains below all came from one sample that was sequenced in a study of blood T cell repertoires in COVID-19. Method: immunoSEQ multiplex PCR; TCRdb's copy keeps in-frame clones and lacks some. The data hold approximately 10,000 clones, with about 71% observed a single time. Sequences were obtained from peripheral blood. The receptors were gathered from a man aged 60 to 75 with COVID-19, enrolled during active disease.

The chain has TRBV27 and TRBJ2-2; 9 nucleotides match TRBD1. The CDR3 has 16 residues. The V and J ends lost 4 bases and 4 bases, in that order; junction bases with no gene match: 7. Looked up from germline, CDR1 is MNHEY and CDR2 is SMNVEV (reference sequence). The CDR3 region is CASSSLTTGGTGELFF. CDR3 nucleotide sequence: TGTGCCAGCAGTTCTCTGACGACAGGGGGCACCGGGGAGCTGTTTTTT.

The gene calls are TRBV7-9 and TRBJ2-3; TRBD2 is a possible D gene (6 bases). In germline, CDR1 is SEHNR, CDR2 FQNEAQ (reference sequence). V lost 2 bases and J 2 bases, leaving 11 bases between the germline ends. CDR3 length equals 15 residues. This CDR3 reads CASSLFGTFTDTQYF. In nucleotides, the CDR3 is TGTGCCAGCAGCTTATTCGGGACTTTCACAGATACGCAGTATTTT.

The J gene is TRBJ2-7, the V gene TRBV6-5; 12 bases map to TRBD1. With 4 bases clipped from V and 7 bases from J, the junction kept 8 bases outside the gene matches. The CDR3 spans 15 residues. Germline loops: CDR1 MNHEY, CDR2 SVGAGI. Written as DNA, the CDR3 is TGTGCCAGCAGTTCCCTGGGACAGGGGGCTGTTGAGCAGTACGTC. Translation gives CASSSLGQGAVEQYV.

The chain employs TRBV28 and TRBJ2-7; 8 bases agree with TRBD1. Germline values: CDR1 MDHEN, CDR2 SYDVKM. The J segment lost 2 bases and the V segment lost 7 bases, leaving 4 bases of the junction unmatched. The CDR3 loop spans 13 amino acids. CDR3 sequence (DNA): TGTGCCAGCACGACAGGGGTCCCCTACGAGCAGTACTTC. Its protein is CASTTGVPYEQYF.

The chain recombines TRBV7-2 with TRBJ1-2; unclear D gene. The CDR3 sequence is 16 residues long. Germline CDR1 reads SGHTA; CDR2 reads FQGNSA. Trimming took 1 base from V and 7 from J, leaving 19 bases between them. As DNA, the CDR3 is TGTGCCAGCAGCTTAGAGAGAGTGGGCGCCGGAGGTGGCTACACCTTC. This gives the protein CASSLERVGAGGGYTF.

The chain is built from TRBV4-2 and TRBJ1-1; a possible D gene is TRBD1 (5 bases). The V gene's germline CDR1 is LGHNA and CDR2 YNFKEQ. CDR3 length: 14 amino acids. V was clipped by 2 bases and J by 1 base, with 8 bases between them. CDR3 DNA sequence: TGTGCCAGCAGCCAACGCAGGGAGAACACTGAAGCTTTCTTT. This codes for CASSQRRENTEAFF.

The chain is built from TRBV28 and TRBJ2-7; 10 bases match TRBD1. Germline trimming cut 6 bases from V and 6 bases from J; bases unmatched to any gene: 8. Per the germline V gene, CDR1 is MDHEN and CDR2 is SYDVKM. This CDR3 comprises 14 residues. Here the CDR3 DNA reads TGTGCCAGCAGGCAACCGGGACAGGGGACCGAGCAGTACTTC. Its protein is CASRQPGQGTEQYF. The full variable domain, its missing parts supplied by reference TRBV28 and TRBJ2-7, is DVKVTQSSRYLVKRTGEKVFLECVQDMDHENMFWYRQDPGLGLRLIYFSYDVKMKEKGDIPEGYSVSREKKERFSLILESASTNQTSMYLCASRQPGQGTEQYFGPGTRLTVT.

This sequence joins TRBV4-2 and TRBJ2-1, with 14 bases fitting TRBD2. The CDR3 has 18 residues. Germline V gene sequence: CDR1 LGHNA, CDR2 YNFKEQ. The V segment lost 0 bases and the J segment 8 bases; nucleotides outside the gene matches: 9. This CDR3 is CASSQEWAGTSGRYEQFF. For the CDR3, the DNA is TGTGCCAGCAGCCAAGAATGGGCCGGGACTAGCGGGAGATATGAGCAGTTCTTC.

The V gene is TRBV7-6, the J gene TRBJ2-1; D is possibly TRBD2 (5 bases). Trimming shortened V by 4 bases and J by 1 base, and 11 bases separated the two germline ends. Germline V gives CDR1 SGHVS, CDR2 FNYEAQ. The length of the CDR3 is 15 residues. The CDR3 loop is CASSSILVSYNEQFF. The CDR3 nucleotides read TGTGCCAGCAGCTCGATACTAGTTTCCTACAATGAGCAGTTCTTC. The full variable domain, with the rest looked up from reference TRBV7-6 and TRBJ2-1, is GAGVSQSPRYKVTKRGQDVALRCDPISGHVSLYWYRQALGQGPEFLTYFNYEAQQDKSGLPNDRFSAERPEGSISTLTIQRTEQRDSAMYRCASSSILVSYNEQFFGPGTRLTVL.

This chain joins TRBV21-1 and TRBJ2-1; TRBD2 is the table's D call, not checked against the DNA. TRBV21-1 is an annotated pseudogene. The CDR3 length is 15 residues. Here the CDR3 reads CASSSPGLQDNEQFF. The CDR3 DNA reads TGTGCCAGCAGCTCCCCGGGACTACAAGACAATGAGCAGTTCTTC.

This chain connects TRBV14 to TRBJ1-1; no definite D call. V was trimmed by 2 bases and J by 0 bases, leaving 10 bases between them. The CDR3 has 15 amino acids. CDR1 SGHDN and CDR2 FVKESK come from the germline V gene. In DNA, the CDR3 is TGTGCCAGCAGCCAATCTCCGCGATTGAACACTGAAGCTTTCTTT. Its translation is CASSQSPRLNTEAFF.

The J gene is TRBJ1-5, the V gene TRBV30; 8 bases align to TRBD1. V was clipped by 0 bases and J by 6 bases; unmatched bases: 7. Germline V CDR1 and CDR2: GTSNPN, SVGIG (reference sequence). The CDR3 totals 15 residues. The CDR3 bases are TGTGCCTGGAGTGTTCAGACAGGGGCAGGTCAGCCCCAGCATTTT. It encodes CAWSVQTGAGQPQHF.

CDR3 in amino acids: CATSDPGTSGYNEQFF. DNA of the CDR3: TGTGCCACCAGTGATCCCGGGACTAGCGGTTACAATGAGCAGTTCTTC. The chain is built from TRBV24-1 and TRBJ2-1, with TRBD2 matching 11 bases. CDR1 KGHDR and CDR2 SFDVKD come from the germline V gene. This CDR3 has 16 residues. V shed 3 bases and J 4 bases; nucleotides not matched to a gene: 4.

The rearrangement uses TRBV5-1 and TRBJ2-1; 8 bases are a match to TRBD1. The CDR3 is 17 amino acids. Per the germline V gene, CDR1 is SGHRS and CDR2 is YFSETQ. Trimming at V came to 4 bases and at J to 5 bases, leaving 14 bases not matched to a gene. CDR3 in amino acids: CASSGLWTGNSHNEQFF. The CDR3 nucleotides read TGCGCCAGCAGCGGTCTATGGACAGGGAATAGTCACAATGAGCAGTTCTTC.

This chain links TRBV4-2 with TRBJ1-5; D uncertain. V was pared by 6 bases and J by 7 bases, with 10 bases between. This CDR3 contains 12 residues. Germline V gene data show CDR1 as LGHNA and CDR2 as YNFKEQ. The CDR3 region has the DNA TGTGCCAGCAGTCATCAGTCCCAGCCCCAGCATTTT. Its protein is CASSHQSQPQHF.

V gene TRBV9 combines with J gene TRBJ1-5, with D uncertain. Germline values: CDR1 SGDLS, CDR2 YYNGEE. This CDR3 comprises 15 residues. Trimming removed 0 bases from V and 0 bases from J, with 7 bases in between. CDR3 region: CASSVAGISNQPQHF. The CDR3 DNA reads TGTGCCAGCAGCGTAGCAGGTATTAGCAATCAGCCCCAGCATTTT.

DNA for the CDR3: TGCAGTGACCTAGCGGGAGCCTACAATGAGCAGTTCTTC. This gives the protein CSDLAGAYNEQFF. The chain links TRBV29-1 to TRBJ2-1, with 10 bases fitting TRBD2. CDR1 is SQVTM and CDR2 is ANQGSEA in the germline V gene. The CDR3 is 13 amino acids.

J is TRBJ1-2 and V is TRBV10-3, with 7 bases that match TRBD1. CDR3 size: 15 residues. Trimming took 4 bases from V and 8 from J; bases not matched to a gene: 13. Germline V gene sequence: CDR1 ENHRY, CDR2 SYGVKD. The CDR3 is CAISAIGQGEEGYTF. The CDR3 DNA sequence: TGTGCCATCAGTGCGATCGGGCAGGGGGAGGAGGGCTACACCTTC.

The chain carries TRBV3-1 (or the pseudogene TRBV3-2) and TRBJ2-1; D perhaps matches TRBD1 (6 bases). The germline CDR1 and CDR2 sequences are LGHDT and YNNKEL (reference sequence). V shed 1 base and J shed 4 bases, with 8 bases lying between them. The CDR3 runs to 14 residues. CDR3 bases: TGTGCCAGCAGCCAAGTGGGGGCTTACAATGAGCAGTTCTTC. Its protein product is CASSQVGAYNEQFF.

CDR3 sequence: CASSVRNTGELFF. Written as DNA, the CDR3 is TGTGCCAGCAGTGTCCGGAACACCGGGGAGCTGTTTTTT. The chain is built from TRBV7-9 and TRBJ2-2; D is uncertain. Deletions cut 6 bases from V and 1 base from J, with 6 bases between. The CDR3 is made up of 13 amino acids. In germline, CDR1 is SEHNR, CDR2 FQNEAQ (reference sequence).

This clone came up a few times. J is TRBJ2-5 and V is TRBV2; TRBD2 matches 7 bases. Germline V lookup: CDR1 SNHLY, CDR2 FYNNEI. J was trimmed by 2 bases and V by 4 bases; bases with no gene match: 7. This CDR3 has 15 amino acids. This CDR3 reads CASSVGGTRQETQYF. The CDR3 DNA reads TGTGCCAGCAGTGTGGGGGGGACCAGGCAAGAGACCCAGTACTTC.

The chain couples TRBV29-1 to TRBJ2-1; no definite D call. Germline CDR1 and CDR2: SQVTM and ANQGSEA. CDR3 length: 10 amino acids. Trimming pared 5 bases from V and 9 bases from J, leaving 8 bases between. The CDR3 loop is CSVTVPEQFF. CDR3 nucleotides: TGCAGCGTTACAGTTCCTGAGCAGTTCTTC.

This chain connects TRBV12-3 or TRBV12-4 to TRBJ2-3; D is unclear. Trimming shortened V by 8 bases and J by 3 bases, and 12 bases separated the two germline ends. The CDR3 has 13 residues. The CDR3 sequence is CASGPLFTDTQYF. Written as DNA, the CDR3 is TGTGCCAGCGGCCCTCTTTTTACAGATACGCAGTATTTT.

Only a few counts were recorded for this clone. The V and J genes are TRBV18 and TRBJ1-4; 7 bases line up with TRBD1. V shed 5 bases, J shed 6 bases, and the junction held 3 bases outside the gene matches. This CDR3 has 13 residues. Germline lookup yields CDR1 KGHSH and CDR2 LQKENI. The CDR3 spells CASSSGTDEKLFF. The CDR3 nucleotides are TGTGCCAGCTCATCAGGGACAGATGAAAAACTGTTTTTT.

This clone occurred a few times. Here the CDR3 DNA reads TGTGCCATCAGTGTAGACAGCTCCTACGAGCAGTACGTC. As protein: CAISVDSSYEQYV. The J gene is TRBJ2-7, the V gene TRBV10-3; D possibly corresponds to TRBD1 (5 bases). Trimming took off 4 bases at V and 0 bases at J, with 7 bases between the two ends. Germline CDR1 ENHRY, CDR2 SYGVKD. The CDR3 spans 13 residues.

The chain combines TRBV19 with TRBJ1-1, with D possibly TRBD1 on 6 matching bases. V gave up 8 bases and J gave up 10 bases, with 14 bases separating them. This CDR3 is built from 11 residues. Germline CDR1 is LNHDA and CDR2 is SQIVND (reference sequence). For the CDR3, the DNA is TGTGCCAGTTCCTCAGGGGAGGGAGCTTTCTTT. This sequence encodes CASSSGEGAFF.

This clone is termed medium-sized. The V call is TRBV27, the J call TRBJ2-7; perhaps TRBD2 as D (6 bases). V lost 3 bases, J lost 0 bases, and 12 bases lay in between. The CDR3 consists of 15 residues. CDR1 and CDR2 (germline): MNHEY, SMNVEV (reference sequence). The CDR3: CASSFQRADSYEQYF. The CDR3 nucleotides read TGTGCCAGCAGTTTCCAGCGGGCCGACTCCTACGAGCAGTACTTC.

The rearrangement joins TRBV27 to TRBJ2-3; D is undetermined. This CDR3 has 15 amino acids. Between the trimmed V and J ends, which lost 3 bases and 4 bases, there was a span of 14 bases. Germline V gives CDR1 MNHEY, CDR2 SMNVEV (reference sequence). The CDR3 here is CASSFGSQVADTQYF. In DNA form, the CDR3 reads TGTGCCAGCAGTTTTGGCTCCCAGGTGGCAGATACGCAGTATTTT.

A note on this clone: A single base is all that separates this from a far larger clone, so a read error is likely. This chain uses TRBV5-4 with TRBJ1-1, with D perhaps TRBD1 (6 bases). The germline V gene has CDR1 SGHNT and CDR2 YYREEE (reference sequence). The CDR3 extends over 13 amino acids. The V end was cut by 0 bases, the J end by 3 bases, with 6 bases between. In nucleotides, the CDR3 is TGTGCCAGCAGCTTGGACAGGGACACTGAAGCTTTCTTT. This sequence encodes CASSLDRDTEAFF.

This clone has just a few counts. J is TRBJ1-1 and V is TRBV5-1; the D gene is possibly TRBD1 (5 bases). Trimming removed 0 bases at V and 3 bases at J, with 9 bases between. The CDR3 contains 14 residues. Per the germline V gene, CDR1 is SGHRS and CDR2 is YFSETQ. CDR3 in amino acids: CASSLGTGDTEAFF. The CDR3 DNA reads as TGCGCCAGCAGCTTGGGAACAGGCGACACTGAAGCTTTCTTT.

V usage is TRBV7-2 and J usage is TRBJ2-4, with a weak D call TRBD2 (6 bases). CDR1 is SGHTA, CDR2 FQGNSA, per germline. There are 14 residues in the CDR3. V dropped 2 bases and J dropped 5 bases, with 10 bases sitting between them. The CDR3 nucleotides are TGTGCCAGCAGCTTAAGGTCGGGGGAAAACATTCAGTACTTC. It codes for CASSLRSGENIQYF. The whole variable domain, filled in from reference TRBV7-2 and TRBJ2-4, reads GAGVSQSPSNKVTEKGKDVELRCDPISGHTALYWYRQSLGQGLEFLIYFQGNSAPDKSGLPSDRFSAERTGGSVSTLTIQRTQQEDSAVYLCASSLRSGENIQYFGAGTRLSVL.